These 5 T cell receptor beta chains share one sample of origin, sequenced in a study of regulatory T cells in long-lasting Graves disease. Time point: persistent/refractory GD, antithyroid drugs over 5 years with positive TRAb. TCR sequences were obtained from RNA taken from PBMCs. TCR beta libraries were built with iRepertoire HTBI primers and Arm-PCR of CDR3 regions. One entry per CDR3 protein results from TCRdb running MiXCR on the multiplex PCR reads. In the table there are 600,000 to 850,000 distinct CDR3 sequences, about 32% of which are singletons. The material sequenced was peripheral blood mononuclear cells (PBMCs), taken when the disease was refractory, from a patient treated with antithyroid drugs. The receptors shown here come from a female donor with Graves disease.

This sequence joins TRBV2 and TRBJ1-3, with D perhaps TRBD1 (5 bases). Germline CDR1 reads SNHLY; CDR2 reads FYNNEI. CDR3 length: 17 amino acids. Trimming stripped 6 bases from V and 4 bases from J, with 22 bases between. The CDR3 coding sequence is TGTGCCAGCAGAGGCCGAAGCCAGGGTCCCCAGGGAAACACCATATATTTT. Its protein is CASRGRSQGPQGNTIYF.

The chain combines TRBV4-1 with TRBJ2-7; D not resolved. The CDR3 has 15 residues. V shed 0 bases and J shed 3 bases, with 12 bases lying between them. Germline V gives CDR1 MGHRA, CDR2 YSYEKL. CDR3: CASSQEQMPYYEQYF. Written as DNA, the CDR3 is TGCGCCAGCAGCCAAGAACAGATGCCCTACTACGAGCAGTACTTC.

This clonotype was observed a few times. This rearrangement joins TRBV10-3 to TRBJ1-1; D possibly corresponds to TRBD1 (5 bases). The V gene lost 4 bases and the J gene lost 1 base, with 13 bases spanning the gap. The CDR3 runs 15 residues. CDR1 is ENHRY, CDR2 SYGVKD, per germline. CDR3 amino acids: CAISGDKGWNTEAFF. The CDR3 DNA reads TGTGCCATCAGTGGAGACAAGGGGTGGAACACTGAAGCTTTCTTT.

This clonotype appeared many times. This chain uses TRBV3-1 with TRBJ2-5; no definite D call. This CDR3 region has 14 residues. V was shortened by 4 bases and J by 1 base, with 10 bases between the two germline ends. CDR1 is LGHDT, CDR2 YNNKEL, per germline (reference sequence). CDR3: CASSPEVLQETQYF. The CDR3 DNA sequence: TGTGCCAGCAGCCCCGAGGTACTCCAAGAGACCCAGTACTTC.

The sample holds many counts of this clonotype. This sequence joins TRBV2 and TRBJ2-2; 7 bases align to TRBD2. V shed 5 bases, J shed 5 bases, and the junction held 8 bases outside the gene matches. CDR1 SNHLY and CDR2 FYNNEI come from the germline V gene. The length of the CDR3 is 15 residues. CDR3 coding DNA: TGTGCCAGCAGTCCTGTTGAGGGAGGGACCGGGGAGCTGTTTTTT. Translating it yields CASSPVEGGTGELFF.